The T cell receptor beta chain described here comes from a study of T cells in Graves' hyperthyroidism and ophthalmopathy. Study summary: Peripheral blood was taken when the disease was first diagnosed, before any treatment began. Broader study findings: Within blood appeared most thyroid clonotypes that had expanded above 0.001.

Regions amplified from RNA transcripts were the TCR beta CDR3 regions. A set of HTBI primers served as the primers for a first-round RT-PCR of the TCR CDR3. TCRdb redid the calling of the multiplex PCR reads with MiXCR, one entry per CDR3 protein. Here the sample spans 620,000 or so distinct CDR3 sequences, 14% being singletons. At least ten counts were recorded for this clonotype. What it binds is not known. The CDR3 runs 17 residues. CDR1 and CDR2 (germline): PRHDT, FYEKMQ (reference sequence). Between the trimmed V and J ends, which lost 4 bases and 5 bases, there was a span of 23 bases. Inclusion characteristics of ophthalmopathy patients comprised a Clinical Activity Score of at least 3, a NOSPECS grade of at least 4, and duration under 3 months.

The receptor was isolated from a woman between 45 and 65 years old with Graves' ophthalmopathy. The rearrangement uses TRBV13 and TRBJ1-1; perhaps TRBD1 as D (6 bases). Sequencing was performed on blood. CDR3 DNA sequence: TGTGCCAGCAGCTCCCGCAGACAGGACCCAGGAACGACTGAAGCTTTCTTT. It yields the protein CASSSRRQDPGTTEAFF.